This T cell receptor beta chain derives from a study of control samples from healthy donors and cancer patients. The V end was cut by 7 bases, the J end by 1 base, with 10 bases between. This CDR3 is built from 13 residues. Germline V gene data show CDR1 as MNHEY and CDR2 as SVGAGI. Measured with immunoSEQ multiplex PCR; TCRdb has only the in-frame clones, and not every one. The sample records some 140,000 clones, roughly 94% being singletons. The receptor was isolated from a man aged 40-50 years in good health. What was sequenced was blood. The chain uses TRBV6-5 and TRBJ1-1; D remains unclear. The DNA of the CDR3 is TGTGCCAGCACCGAAGATCCGAACACTGAAGCTTTCTTT. It yields the protein CASTEDPNTEAFF.